The rows below give T cell receptor beta chains drawn from one sample of a study of blood T cell repertoires in COVID-19. TCRdb's table, derived via immunoSEQ multiplex PCR, lists solely in-frame clones and lacks some. This repertoire shows about 100,000 clones, 90% found once; its top ten account for about 5.2%. The material sequenced was peripheral blood. The receptors derive from a man aged 45-65 years with acute or convalescent COVID-19. The CDR3 runs from the conserved cysteine through the conserved F or W. Each record gives: J gene, V gene, D gene, clone size, CDR3 DNA, CDR3 protein. A D gene is named only where the DNA matches it firmly. Some rows mark clone size as missing; the rest say once, few, many or name a class of expanded clone.

TRBJ1-5 | TRBV7-2 | - | - | TGTGCCAGCAGCTCGCTACAGGGAAAAGTGAACCAGCCCCAGCATTTT | CASSSLQGKVNQPQHF
TRBJ1-6 | TRBV19 | - | - | TGTGCCAGTAGTATAAGGGGTTCCTATAATTCACCCCTCCACTTT | CASSIRGSYNSPLHF
TRBJ1-1 | TRBV6-5 | - | once | TGTGCCAGCAGTTACGAACAGGGGAACACTGAAGCTTTCTTT | CASSYEQGNTEAFF
TRBJ2-2 | TRBV5-1 | - | - | TGCGCCAGCAGCTTTAGCGCCACCGGGGAGCTGTTTTTT | CASSFSATGELFF
TRBJ2-7 | TRBV7-2 | - | - | TGTGCCAGCAGCCCAAAATACGAGCAGTACTTC | CASSPKYEQYF
TRBJ2-1 | TRBV7-8 | TRBD2 | - | TGTGCCAGCAGCTTGTCGGGACTAGCGAACAATGAGCAGTTCTTC | CASSLSGLANNEQFF
TRBJ1-1 | TRBV5-1 | - | - | TGCGCCAGCAGCTTGGATCAGGCGAGGAACACTGAAGCTTTCTTT | CASSLDQARNTEAFF
TRBJ2-7 | TRBV14 | - | - | TGTGCCAGCAGCCAAACATACAGGGGCGGGATCCACGAGCAGTACTTC | CASSQTYRGGIHEQYF
TRBJ2-7 | TRBV10-1 | - | - | TGCGCCAGCAGTGAGTCTAGGGGACACCAGTACGAGCAGTACTTC | CASSESRGHQYEQYF
TRBJ2-1 | TRBV18 | TRBD2 | - | TGTGCCAGCTCACCGTATACTAGCGGCTCCTACAATGAGCAGTTCTTC | CASSPYTSGSYNEQFF
TRBJ1-4 | TRBV25-1 | TRBD1 | - | TGTGCCAGCAGTGAACCGGGACAGGGCGGCGAAAAACTGTTTTTT | CASSEPGQGGEKLFF
TRBJ1-5 | TRBV6-1 | TRBD1 | - | TGTGCCAGCAGTGATGGGGGACAGGGCCGCAATCAGCCCCAGCATTTT | CASSDGGQGRNQPQHF
TRBJ2-7 | TRBV7-2 | - | - | TGTGCCAGCAGCCGGACGACAGGTTCCTCCTACGAGCAGTACTTC | CASSRTTGSSYEQYF
TRBJ2-7 | TRBV6-1 | - | - | TGTGCCAGCAGTGAAGAGGGGGTTGGGCATGGGAGCTACGAGCAGTACTTC | CASSEEGVGHGSYEQYF
TRBJ2-7 | TRBV10-3 | - | - | TGTGCCATCGGGGGGGCAGAGCAGTACTTC | CAIGGAEQYF
TRBJ2-3 | TRBV11-2 | TRBD2 | - | TGTGCCAGCAGCTTAGTGCCAGCGGGAGGGCCCTCGACAGATACGCAGTATTTT | CASSLVPAGGPSTDTQYF
TRBJ2-3 | TRBV6-1 | - | - | TGTGCCAGCAGTGACCAAGACTTAGATACGCAGTATTTT | CASSDQDLDTQYF
TRBJ2-7 | TRBV27 | - | - | TGTGCCAGCAGTTTTGGCAGGGCCTACGAGCAGTACTTC | CASSFGRAYEQYF
TRBJ2-1 | TRBV24-1 | - | - | TGTGCCACCAGTGCCCAAACAATCCGGGGAAGGGAGACTTGGGGTGAGCAGTTCTTC | CATSAQTIRGRETWGEQFF
TRBJ2-3 | TRBV27 | TRBD2 | few | TGTGCCAGCAGTTTAGTAGCGGGAGAGAGTGATACGCAGTATTTT | CASSLVAGESDTQYF
TRBJ2-1 | TRBV9 | - | - | TGTGCCAGCAGCGTAACGGGGAATGAGCAGTTCTTC | CASSVTGNEQFF
TRBJ2-3 | TRBV7-2 | - | - | TGTGCCAGCAGCTTAGGAATAGCGGTGTCCACAGATACGCAGTATTTT | CASSLGIAVSTDTQYF
TRBJ2-2 | TRBV18 | TRBD2 | - | TGTGCCAGCTCACCCCCGGGACTAAACACCGGGGAGCTGTTTTTT | CASSPPGLNTGELFF
TRBJ2-3 | TRBV24-1 | TRBD1 | - | TGTGCCACCAGTGGGGACAGGAAAACAGATACGCAGTATTTT | CATSGDRKTDTQYF
TRBJ2-3 | TRBV3-1/TRBV3-2 | TRBD2 | - | TGTGCCAGCAGCCAAGAGGGACCTAGCGGGGGGTCAGATACGCAGTATTTT | CASSQEGPSGGSDTQYF
TRBJ1-1 | TRBV5-1 | - | - | TGCGCCAGCAAGATGGGCGGATGGGGGGAAGGTTTCACTGAAGCTTTCTTT | CASKMGGWGEGFTEAFF
TRBJ2-1 | TRBV25-1 | TRBD2 | once | TGTGCCAGCAGTGTGCCGGGACTAGTCCCCAATGAGCAGTTCTTC | CASSVPGLVPNEQFF
TRBJ1-3 | TRBV2 | TRBD1 | few | TGTGCCAGCTCCGAAACCGGGACAGGGGCTGGAAACACCATATATTTT | CASSETGTGAGNTIYF
TRBJ1-2 | TRBV6-5 | - | - | TGTGCCAGCAGTTACGGCAGGGGAGCTAACTATGGCTACACCTTC | CASSYGRGANYGYTF
TRBJ1-4 | TRBV19 | - | - | TGTGCCAGTAGTATATGGGGTAGCGCTAATGAAAAACTGTTTTTT | CASSIWGSANEKLFF
TRBJ2-3 | TRBV4-1 | TRBD2 | - | TGCGCCAGCAGCCGAGTCCCCACTAGCGGGAGGCCAGATACGCAGTATTTT | CASSRVPTSGRPDTQYF
TRBJ2-5 | TRBV7-9 | TRBD2 | - | TGTGCCAGCAGCCTCGCTAGCGGGAGCCAGAAAGAGACCCAGTACTTC | CASSLASGSQKETQYF
TRBJ2-1 | TRBV7-9 | TRBD2 | - | TGTGCCAGCAGCTCGACTAGCGCCGACAATGAGCAGTTCTTC | CASSSTSADNEQFF
TRBJ2-7 | TRBV9 | - | - | TGTGCCAGCAGCGTACTCCCCGACAGTACCCCCTACGAGCAGTACTTC | CASSVLPDSTPYEQYF
TRBJ2-1 | TRBV19 | - | - | TGTGCCAGTAGCCCAGCGCTCTTGGTACGCAATGAGCAGTTCTTC | CASSPALLVRNEQFF
TRBJ1-6 | TRBV21-1 | - | - | TGTGCCAGCCAGAAAACCCCAGGGGATCCCCACTATTCACCCCTCCACTTT | CASQKTPGDPHYSPLHF
TRBJ2-5 | TRBV11-3 | TRBD2 | - | TGTGCCAGCAGCTTCGTTACTAGCGGGAGGGCCCCAGAGACCCAGTACTTC | CASSFVTSGRAPETQYF
TRBJ2-3 | TRBV6-6 | TRBD1 | - | TGTGCCAGCAGATCCACAGGGGTGGGGACAGATACGCAGTATTTT | CASRSTGVGTDTQYF
TRBJ1-1 | TRBV6-4 | - | - | TGTGCCAGACTTACCGGGGGGTTGAACACTGAAGCTTTCTTT | CARLTGGLNTEAFF
TRBJ1-1 | TRBV19 | - | - | TGTGCCAGTAGTATAACAGGGATGAACACTGAAGCTTTCTTT | CASSITGMNTEAFF